The T cell receptor beta chain described here comes from a study of cytomegalovirus exposure and HLA in healthy donors. This clone was detected only a few times. Its antigen is still unknown. Primers: 60 Vbeta forward and 13 Jbeta reverse. Data came from immunoSEQ multiplex PCR; TCRdb stores just in-frame clones and leaves some out. Of 130,000 or so clones detected, more than 80% appear once; the ten largest clones hold approximately 6.4%. The germline V and J ends were trimmed by 2 bases and 9 bases, with 11 bases remaining between them. The CDR3 extends over 13 amino acids. Germline V gene lookup returns CDR1 MRHNA and CDR2 SNTAGT. Healthy donors of bone marrow made up the group. Broader study findings: Indistinguishable V segments such as TRBV6-2 and TRBV6-3 were excluded. Earlier analysis yielded a pattern in which most TCR beta V segments were productive about 90% or about 30% of the time.

This chain connects TRBV6-4 to TRBJ1-3, with D possibly being TRBD1 (5 bases). The TCR comes from a woman in her 30s in good health and CMV-seropositive. The specimen was PBMCs. The CDR3 spells CASSDVRGSTIYF. CDR3 DNA sequence: TGTGCCAGCAGTGACGTTCGGGGGAGCACCATATATTTT.